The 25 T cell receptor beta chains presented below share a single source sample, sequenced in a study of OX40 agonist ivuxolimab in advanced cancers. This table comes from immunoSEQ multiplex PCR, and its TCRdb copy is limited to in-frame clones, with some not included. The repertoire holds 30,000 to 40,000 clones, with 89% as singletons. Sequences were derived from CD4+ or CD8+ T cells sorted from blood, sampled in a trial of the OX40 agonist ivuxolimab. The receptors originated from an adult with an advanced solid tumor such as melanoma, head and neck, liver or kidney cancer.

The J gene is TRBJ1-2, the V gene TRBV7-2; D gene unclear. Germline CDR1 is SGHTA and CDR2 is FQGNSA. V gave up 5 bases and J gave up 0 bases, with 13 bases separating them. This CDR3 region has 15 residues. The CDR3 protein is CASSARTPSNYGYTF. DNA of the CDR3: TGTGCCAGCAGCGCGAGGACGCCTTCTAACTATGGCTACACCTTC.

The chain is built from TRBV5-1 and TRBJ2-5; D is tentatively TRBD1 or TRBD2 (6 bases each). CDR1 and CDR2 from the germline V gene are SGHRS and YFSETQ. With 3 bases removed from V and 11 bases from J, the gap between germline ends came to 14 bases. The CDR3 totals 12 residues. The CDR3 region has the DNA TGCGCCAGCAGCTGGGGGCCGGGGGAGCAGTACTTC. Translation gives CASSWGPGEQYF.

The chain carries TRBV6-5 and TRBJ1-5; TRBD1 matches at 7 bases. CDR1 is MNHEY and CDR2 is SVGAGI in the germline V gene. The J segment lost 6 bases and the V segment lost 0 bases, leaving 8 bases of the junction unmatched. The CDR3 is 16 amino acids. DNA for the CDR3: TGTGCCAGCAGTTACTCGGGCAGGGGGAAGGGTCAGCCCCAGCATTTT. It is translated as CASSYSGRGKGQPQHF.

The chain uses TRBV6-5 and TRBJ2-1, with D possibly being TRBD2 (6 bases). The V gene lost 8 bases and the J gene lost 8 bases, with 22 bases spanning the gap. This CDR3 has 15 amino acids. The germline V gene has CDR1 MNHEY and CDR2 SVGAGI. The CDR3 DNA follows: TGTGCCAGCGGGAGCCTCGGTGCGTGGGGGGATGAGCAGTTCTTC. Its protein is CASGSLGAWGDEQFF.

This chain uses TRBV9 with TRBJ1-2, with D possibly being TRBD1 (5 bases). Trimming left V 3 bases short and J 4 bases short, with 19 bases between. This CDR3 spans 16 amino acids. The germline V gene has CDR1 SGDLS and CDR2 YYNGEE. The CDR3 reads CASSAGGASRVYGYTF. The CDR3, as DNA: TGTGCCAGCAGCGCCGGAGGGGCCTCGAGGGTCTATGGCTACACCTTC.

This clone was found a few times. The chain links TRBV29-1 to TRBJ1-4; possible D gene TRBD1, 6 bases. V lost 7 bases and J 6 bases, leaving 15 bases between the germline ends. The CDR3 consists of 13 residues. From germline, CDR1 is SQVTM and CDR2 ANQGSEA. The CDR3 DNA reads TGCAGCGCTAAAACAGGGTCGGATGAAAAACTGTTTTTT. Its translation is CSAKTGSDEKLFF. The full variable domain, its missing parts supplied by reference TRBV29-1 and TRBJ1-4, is SAVISQKPSRDICQRGTSLTIQCQVDSQVTMMFWYRQQPGQSLTLIATANQGSEATYESGFVIDKFPISRPNLTFSTLTVSNMSPEDSSIYLCSAKTGSDEKLFFGSGTQLSVL.

CDR3 DNA sequence: TGCAGCGTTGTTCAGGCGCCAAACAATGAGCAGTTCTTC. Amino acids: CSVVQAPNNEQFF. J is TRBJ2-1 and V is TRBV29-1, with no clear D. Germline V CDR1 and CDR2: SQVTM, ANQGSEA. Trimming took off 4 bases at V and 5 bases at J, with 12 bases between the two ends. The CDR3 contains 13 residues.

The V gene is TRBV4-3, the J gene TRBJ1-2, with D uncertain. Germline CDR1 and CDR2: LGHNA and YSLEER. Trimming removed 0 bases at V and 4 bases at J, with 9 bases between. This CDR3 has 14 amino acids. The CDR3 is CASSQEHGFYGYTF. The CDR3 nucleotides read TGCGCCAGCAGCCAAGAACACGGTTTCTATGGCTACACCTTC.

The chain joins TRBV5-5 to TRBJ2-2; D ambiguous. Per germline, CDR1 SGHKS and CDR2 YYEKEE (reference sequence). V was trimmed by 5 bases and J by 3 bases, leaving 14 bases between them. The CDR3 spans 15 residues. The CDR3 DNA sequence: TGTGCCAGCAGTCCTGAGGTGTTCCACACCGGGGAGCTGTTTTTT. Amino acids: CASSPEVFHTGELFF.

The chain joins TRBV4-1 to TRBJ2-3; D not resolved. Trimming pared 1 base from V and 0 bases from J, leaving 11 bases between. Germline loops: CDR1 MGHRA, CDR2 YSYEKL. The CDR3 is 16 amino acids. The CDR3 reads CASSQVNLVSTDTQYF. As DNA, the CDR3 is TGCGCCAGCAGCCAAGTGAATTTGGTTAGCACAGATACGCAGTATTTT.

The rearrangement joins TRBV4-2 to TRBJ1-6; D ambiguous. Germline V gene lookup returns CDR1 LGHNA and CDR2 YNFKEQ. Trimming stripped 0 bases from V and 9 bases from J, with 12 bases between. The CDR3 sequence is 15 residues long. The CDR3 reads CASSQDAGLISPLHF. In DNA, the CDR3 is TGTGCCAGCAGCCAAGATGCCGGACTGATTTCACCCCTCCACTTT.

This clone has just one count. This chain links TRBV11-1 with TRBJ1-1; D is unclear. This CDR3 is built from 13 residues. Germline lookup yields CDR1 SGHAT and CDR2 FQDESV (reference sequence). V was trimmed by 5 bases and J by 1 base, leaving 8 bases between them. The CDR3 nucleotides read TGTGCCAGCAGCCATAACAGGAACACTGAAGCTTTCTTT. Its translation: CASSHNRNTEAFF.

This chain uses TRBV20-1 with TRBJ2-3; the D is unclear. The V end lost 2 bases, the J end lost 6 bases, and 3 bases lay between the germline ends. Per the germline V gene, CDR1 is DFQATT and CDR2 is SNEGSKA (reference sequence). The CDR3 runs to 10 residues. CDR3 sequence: CSARRDTQYF. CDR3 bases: TGCAGTGCTAGACGGGATACGCAGTATTTT.

The CDR3 loop reads CASSRESGGSGNTIYF. In DNA form, the CDR3 reads TGTGCCAGCTCCCGCGAATCAGGGGGCTCTGGAAACACCATATATTTT. The chain has TRBV2 and TRBJ1-3, with 7 bases lining up with TRBD1. The CDR3 contains 16 residues. J was trimmed by 0 bases and V by 8 bases; bases with no gene match: 10. The germline V gene encodes CDR1 SNHLY and CDR2 FYNNEI.

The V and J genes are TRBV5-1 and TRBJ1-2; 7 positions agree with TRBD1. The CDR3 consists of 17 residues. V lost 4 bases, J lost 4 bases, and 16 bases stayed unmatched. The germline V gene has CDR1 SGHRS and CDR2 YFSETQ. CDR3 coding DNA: TGCGCCAGCAGCCCAGGACAGGTAGCTCTGGAGGGCTATGGCTACACCTTC. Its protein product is CASSPGQVALEGYGYTF.

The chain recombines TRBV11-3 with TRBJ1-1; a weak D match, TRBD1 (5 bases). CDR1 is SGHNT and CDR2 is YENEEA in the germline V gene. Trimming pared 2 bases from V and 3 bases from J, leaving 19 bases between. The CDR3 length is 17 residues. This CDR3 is CASSLRGVGDADTEAFF. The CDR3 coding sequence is TGTGCCAGCAGCTTACGGGGGGTAGGGGACGCGGACACTGAAGCTTTCTTT.

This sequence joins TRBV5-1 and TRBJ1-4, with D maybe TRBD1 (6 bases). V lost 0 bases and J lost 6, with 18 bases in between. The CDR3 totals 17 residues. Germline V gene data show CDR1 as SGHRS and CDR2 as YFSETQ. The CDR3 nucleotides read TGCGCCAGCAGCTTGGTGATGGACAGCCGCGGCGATGAAAAACTGTTTTTT. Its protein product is CASSLVMDSRGDEKLFF.

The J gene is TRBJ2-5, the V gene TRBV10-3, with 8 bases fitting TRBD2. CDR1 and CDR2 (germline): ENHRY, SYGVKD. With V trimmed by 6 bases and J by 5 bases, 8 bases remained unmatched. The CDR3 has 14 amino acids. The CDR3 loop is CAIRPSGPGETQYF. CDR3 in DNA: TGTGCCATCAGACCTAGCGGGCCGGGGGAGACCCAGTACTTC.

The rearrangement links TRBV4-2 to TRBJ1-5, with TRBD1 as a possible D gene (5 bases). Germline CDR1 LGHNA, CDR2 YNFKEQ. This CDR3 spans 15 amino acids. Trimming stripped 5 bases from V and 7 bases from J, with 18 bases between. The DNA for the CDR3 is TGTGCCAGCAGCTTCCGCGACGGGGCGGGCCAGCCCCAGCATTTT. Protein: CASSFRDGAGQPQHF.

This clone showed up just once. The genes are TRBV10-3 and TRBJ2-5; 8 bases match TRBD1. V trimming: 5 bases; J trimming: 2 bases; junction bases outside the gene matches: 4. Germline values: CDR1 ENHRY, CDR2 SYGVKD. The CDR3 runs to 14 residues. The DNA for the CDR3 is TGTGCCATCAGTTACACAGGGGGACAAGAGACCCAGTACTTC. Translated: CAISYTGGQETQYF.

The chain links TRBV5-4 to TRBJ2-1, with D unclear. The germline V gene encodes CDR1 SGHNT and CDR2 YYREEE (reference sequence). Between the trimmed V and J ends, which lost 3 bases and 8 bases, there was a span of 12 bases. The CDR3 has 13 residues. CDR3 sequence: CASSSYDRDEQFF. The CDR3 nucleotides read TGTGCCAGCAGCTCATACGACCGCGATGAGCAGTTCTTC.

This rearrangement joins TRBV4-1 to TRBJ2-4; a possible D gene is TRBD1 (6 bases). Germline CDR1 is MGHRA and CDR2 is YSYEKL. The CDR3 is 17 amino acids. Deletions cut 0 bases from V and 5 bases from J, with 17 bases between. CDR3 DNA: TGCGCCAGCAGCCAAGATGGCTCGGGACGGACAGAAAACATTCAGTACTTC. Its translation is CASSQDGSGRTENIQYF.

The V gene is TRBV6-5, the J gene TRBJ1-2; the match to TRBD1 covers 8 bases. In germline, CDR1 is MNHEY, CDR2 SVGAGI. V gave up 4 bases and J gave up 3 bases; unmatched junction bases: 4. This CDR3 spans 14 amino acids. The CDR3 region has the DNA TGTGCCAGCAGTTGGGACAGGTCTTACTATGGCTACACCTTC. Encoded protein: CASSWDRSYYGYTF.

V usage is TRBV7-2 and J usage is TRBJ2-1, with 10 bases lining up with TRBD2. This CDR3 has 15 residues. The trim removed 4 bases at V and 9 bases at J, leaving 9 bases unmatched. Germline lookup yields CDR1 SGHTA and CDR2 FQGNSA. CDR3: CASSSPTSGPGEQFF. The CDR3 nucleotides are TGTGCCAGCAGCTCACCGACTAGCGGGCCCGGTGAGCAGTTCTTC.

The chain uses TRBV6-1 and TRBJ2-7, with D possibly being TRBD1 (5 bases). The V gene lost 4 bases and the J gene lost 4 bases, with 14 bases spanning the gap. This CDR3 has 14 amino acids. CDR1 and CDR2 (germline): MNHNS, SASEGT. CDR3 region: CASSAETVSYEQYF. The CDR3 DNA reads TGTGCCAGCAGTGCAGAGACAGTTAGTTACGAGCAGTACTTC.